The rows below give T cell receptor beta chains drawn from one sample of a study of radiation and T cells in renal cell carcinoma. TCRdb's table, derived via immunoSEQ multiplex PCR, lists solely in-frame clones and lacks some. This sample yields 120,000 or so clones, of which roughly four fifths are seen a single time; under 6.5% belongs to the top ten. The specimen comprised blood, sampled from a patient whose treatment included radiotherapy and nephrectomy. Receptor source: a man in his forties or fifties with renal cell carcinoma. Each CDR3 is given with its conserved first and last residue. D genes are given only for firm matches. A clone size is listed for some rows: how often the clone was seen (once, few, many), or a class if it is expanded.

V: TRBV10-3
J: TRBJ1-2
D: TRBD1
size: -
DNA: TGTGCCATCAGTGCGGGGACAGGCGACTATGGCTACACCTTC
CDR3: CAISAGTGDYGYTF

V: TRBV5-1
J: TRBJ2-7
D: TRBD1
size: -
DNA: TGCGCCAGCAGCACCAGAGAGACAGGGGACCCCGGGCAGTACTTC
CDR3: CASSTRETGDPGQYF

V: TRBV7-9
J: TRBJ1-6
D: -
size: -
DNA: TGTGCCAGCAGCTTAGACCCTAATTCACCCCTCCACTTT
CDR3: CASSLDPNSPLHF

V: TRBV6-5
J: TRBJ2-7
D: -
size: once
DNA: TGTGCCAGCGGTGCATACGAGCAGTACTTC
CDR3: CASGAYEQYF

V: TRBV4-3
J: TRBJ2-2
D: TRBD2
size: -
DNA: TGCGCCAGCAGCCAAGACGCTACCCACCGGGGGGCCGGGGAGCTGTTTTTT
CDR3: CASSQDATHRGAGELFF

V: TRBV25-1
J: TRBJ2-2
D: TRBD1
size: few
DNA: TGTGCCAGCAGTGACCAGGGGGCGCCGGTGACCGGGGAGCTGTTTTTT
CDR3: CASSDQGAPVTGELFF

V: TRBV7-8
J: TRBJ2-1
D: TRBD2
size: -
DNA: TGTGCCAGCAGCCCCGATATAGCGGGAGCTCGGAATGAGCAGTTCTTC
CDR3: CASSPDIAGARNEQFF

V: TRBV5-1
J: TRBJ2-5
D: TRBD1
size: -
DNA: TGCGCCAGCCGACTTCAGACAGGGGGAGAGACCCAGTACTTC
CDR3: CASRLQTGGETQYF

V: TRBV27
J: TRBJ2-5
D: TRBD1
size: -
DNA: TGTGCCAGCAGTTCGTTCGCAGACAGGGCAAGGGGAGAGACCCAGTACTTC
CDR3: CASSSFADRARGETQYF

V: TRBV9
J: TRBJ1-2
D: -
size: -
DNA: TGTGCCAGCAGCGAAAACGTACAGAGCTTGGGTGGCTACACCTTC
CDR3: CASSENVQSLGGYTF

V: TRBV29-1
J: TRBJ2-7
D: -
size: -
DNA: TGCAGCGTCCTGGGCAGGTCCTACGAGCAGTACTTC
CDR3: CSVLGRSYEQYF

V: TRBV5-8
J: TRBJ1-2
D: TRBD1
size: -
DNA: TGTGCCAGCAGCTTAGACAGGGAATTTGTGGGCTACACCTTC
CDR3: CASSLDREFVGYTF

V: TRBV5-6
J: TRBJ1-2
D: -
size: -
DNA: TGTGCCAGCAGCTTGGGGAGCCTTAACTATGGCTACACCTTC
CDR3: CASSLGSLNYGYTF

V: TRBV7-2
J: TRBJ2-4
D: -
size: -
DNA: TGTGCCAGCAGCTTGGGGCTAGCCAAAAACATTCAGTACTTC
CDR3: CASSLGLAKNIQYF

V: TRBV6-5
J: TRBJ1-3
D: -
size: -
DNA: TGTGCCAGCAGTTCTGTGGTCTCCGGAAACACCATATATTTT
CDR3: CASSSVVSGNTIYF

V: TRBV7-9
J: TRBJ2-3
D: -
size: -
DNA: TGTGCCAGCAGCTTAGGGGATAGCACAGATACGCAGTATTTT
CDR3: CASSLGDSTDTQYF

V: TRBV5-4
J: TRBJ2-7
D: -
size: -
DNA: TGTGCCAGCAGCTCCAAGACAGGCCTCTCCTACGAGCAGTACTTC
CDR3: CASSSKTGLSYEQYF